This TCR beta chain was sequenced during a study of T cells in Graves' hyperthyroidism and ophthalmopathy. Researchers took RNA transcripts and amplified the TCR beta CDR3 regions from them. TCR CDR3 regions were first amplified by RT-PCR with HTBI primers. TCRdb reanalysed the multiplex PCR reads using MiXCR and keeps one entry per CDR3 protein. The sample includes 650,000 to 750,000 distinct CDR3 sequences, 11% to 15% of them seen just once. Recently diagnosed hyperthyroidism of less than 2 months' duration affected patients aged 18 to 65. Between the trimmed V and J ends, which lost 0 bases and 9 bases, there was a span of 7 bases. The germline CDR1 and CDR2 sequences are SGDLS and YYNGEE. This CDR3 spans 13 amino acids. Study-level findings and limits: Most thyroid clonotypes expanded above 0.001 appeared in blood too.

Concerning this clonotype: The antigen is not known.

The sample taken for sequencing was blood. This sequence joins TRBV9 and TRBJ1-6; D may be TRBD1 (6 bases). The clonotype originates from a young woman with Graves' hyperthyroidism. In nucleotides, the CDR3 is TGTGCCAGCAGCGTAGGACAGGTTTCACCCCTCCACTTT. It is translated as CASSVGQVSPLHF.